Included here is one TCR beta chain sequence, with context. These data come from a study of shared clonotypes between healthy human individuals. The CDR3 is 15 residues long. J lost 5 bases, V lost 6 bases, and 9 bases had no gene match. Per germline, CDR1 SGHAT and CDR2 FQNNGV. TCRdb keeps only in-frame clones here, not all; method: immunoSEQ multiplex PCR. The sample contains about half a million clones, around 85% of which appear only once. Sequences were obtained from PBMCs. This receptor was identified in a woman in her 40s in good health. Some clones in this sample may be carry-over from other donors' samples. This sequence joins TRBV11-2 and TRBJ2-1; TRBD1 matches 8 bases. CDR3 nucleotide sequence: TGTGCCAGCAGACGGCCGGGCAGGGGGCACAATGAGCAGTTCTTC. This codes for CASRRPGRGHNEQFF.